The clone carrying this TCR beta chain was seen once. This record belongs to a study of blood T cell repertoires in COVID-19. At the level of the study: T cells, B-cell-depleted T cells, or PBMCs provided the cDNA or gDNA that served as material.

Method: immunoSEQ multiplex PCR; TCRdb's copy keeps in-frame clones and lacks some. The data contain some 200,000 clones, nearly 90% of them singletons. This TCR came from a woman between 18 and 29 years old who had recovered from COVID-19. Sequencing input: peripheral blood.

The CDR3 DNA reads as TGTGCCTGGAGCGCTACCGGGACAGGGGGTCACACCATATATTTT. Amino acids: CAWSATGTGGHTIYF. The chain couples TRBV30 to TRBJ1-3, with TRBD1 identical over 11 bases. The CDR3 contains 15 residues. Per germline, CDR1 GTSNPN and CDR2 SVGIG (reference sequence). Germline trimming cut 3 bases from V and 8 bases from J; bases unmatched to any gene: 9.